Listed here is a single T cell receptor beta chain. This clone's antigen is unknown. The record has no base qualities; no much larger clone is one base away. The sample comes from a study of cytomegalovirus exposure and HLA in healthy donors (dated by TCRdb to 2015 to 2018). In the study overall: According to an earlier analysis of 450 to 650 of the donors, some 180 million T cells yielded 95 million to 140 million unique TCR beta sequences and approximately 300 Gb of sequence data. A later analysis re-analyzed previously published TCR beta repertoires from roughly 600 donors and added high-resolution HLA genotyping to study TCR occurrence patterns. Along with the roughly 700-subject first cohort, a separate validation cohort of 120 different subjects was used. Roughly 310 gigabases of sequencing data and approximately 80 million unique TCR sequences were included in an early release covering roughly 600 HLA-typed donors. Four or five DR-DQ haplotypes were handled as single units for association and clustering because linkage in the cohort was strong. The number of typed donors differed by locus: roughly 629-640 for A, B, C, DRB1 and DQB1; 522 for DQA1; some 590 for DPA1; and 400 to 480 for DPB1. All discovery cohort repertoires had been generated on a single sequencing platform. Rather than using new phenotypic data, the later analysis identified candidate immune exposures from TCR beta sequences and from how often those sequences occurred across donors. The study used immunosequencing to profile the T cell repertoires of approximately 630 subjects and linked those repertoires to cytomegalovirus serostatus. Both class I and class II loci were covered by HLA typing, at four-digit resolution. Donor age, sex, ethnicity and CMV serostatus were compiled together with the repertoire data. In a later genetic analysis, genome-wide SNP genotypes for about 65% of the roughly 670 donors were used, and that subset was treated as a discovery cohort. The study aimed to test whether signatures of past pathogen exposure could be identified by cataloging public T cell receptors. Across approximately 400 genotyped donors of the cohort, an average of about 240,000 unique TCR beta nucleotide sequences per donor were sequenced, and around 19% of those sequences were non-productive. High-throughput TCR immunosequencing, statistical association of individual TCRs with disease status, and machine learning were combined to predict cytomegalovirus infection status. Among the roughly 410 genotyped donors, 75% to 90% belonged to the genetic ancestry cluster associated with self-reported Caucasian donors. An earlier analysis of approximately 500 of the donors applied high-throughput TCR beta sequencing to assess whether each TCR beta V gene segment acted as functional or pseudogenic. General study outcomes and caveats: Cytomegalovirus status was reported to be diagnosed by the classifier with high specificity and sensitivity in both the original and validation cohorts. A further reported finding was that TCR beta sequences accurately predicted the HLA-A and HLA-B alleles for most subjects in the first cohort. In a later genetic analysis, fewer N-insertions in productive TCRs were reported among donors in an Asian-associated ancestry cluster than the approximately 710-donor mean. Broadly in line with IMGT annotations, most TCR beta V segments showed up in productive rearrangements about 90% or about 30% of the time in an earlier analysis of 587 of the donors. This cohort had only TCR beta chains sequenced, and the lack of alpha or paired-chain data limited which features could be detected. In a later genetic analysis, a missense DCLRE1C variant was associated with V-gene and J-gene trimming of TCR beta chains, and the association was replicated in an independent cohort. A cluster of highly shared sequence variants was judged likely to represent a technical artifact of the sequencing pipeline. Most TCR sequences were seen in very few donors, while some public TCRs were found in many individuals. HLA typing was unavailable for some donors at each locus, so association tests used only the typed subset. A later analysis found that most CMV-associated TCR beta chains appeared HLA-restricted, with HLA associations seemingly driven largely by CMV exposure. According to the authors, the approach could potentially be generalized to other disease states and immunological phenotypes. At a false discovery rate of 0.05, a later analysis linked approximately 18,000 TCR beta sequences to specific HLA alleles. In vitro tests confirmed that a few of the cytomegalovirus-associated TCR beta chains recognize cytomegalovirus antigens. The 87-base-pair reads could not distinguish some IMGT-functional V segments, including TRBV6-2 and TRBV6-3, so those segments were excluded. The study gave a list of some 150 TCR beta chains associated with cytomegalovirus. The only immune exposure information available for the cohort was CMV serostatus. Presence/absence analyses assumed roughly uniform sequencing depth across donors, an assumption that may not hold. Several of the top co-occurrence clusters appeared to be linked to parvovirus B19, influenza, CMV and Epstein-Barr virus, according to a later analysis. Strong co-occurrence of HLA alleles, especially DR and DQ, made assigning TCR associations to individual alleles difficult. A later analysis found that TCR association rates varied across HLA loci, with DRB1 alleles showing the most associated TCRs and HLA-C alleles the fewest. Compared with equally common non-associated chains, HLA-associated TCR beta chains in a later analysis were more clonally expanded and had lower generation probabilities. The earlier analysis of nearly 600 of the donors excluded some 15 rarely observed V segments, including chromosome 9 orphons, because counts were too low. Linkage disequilibrium might explain the correlated functional status among segregating V segments, but an unknown experimental factor could not be ruled out.

V loses 2 bases at its end and J loses 9 bases; junction bases beyond the gene matches: 2. Looking up the germline V gene yields CDR1 KGHSH and CDR2 LQKENI. The CDR3 measures 14 amino acids from cysteine to phenylalanine. Left in the record is the CDR3 DNA by itself, 42 bases read in frame from the first base. In total, more than 500 healthy bone marrow donors made up the cohort. All cohort members were sampled while nominally healthy, although unrecorded immune exposures were likely present. The donor was CMV seronegative and was included in the group of a few hundred seronegative cohort members. A peripheral blood sample was provided by each donor, and peripheral blood mononuclear cells were used for TCR beta sequencing. Genomic DNA extraction from the blood cell samples was performed with the Qiagen DNeasy Blood Extraction Kit. The library was built by means of the immunoSEQ multiplex PCR assay. The multiplex PCR relied on a mix of 60 forward primers for TCR Vbeta segments and 13 reverse primers for TCR Jbeta segments. The CDR3 region of rearranged TCR beta genes was amplified from genomic DNA with a multiplex PCR assay. On the Illumina HiSeq System, the amplified TCR beta libraries were sequenced as 87-base-pair reads. Per the source publication's procedure: Across the roughly 600 repertoires, a later analysis counted tens of millions of unique TCR beta chains, around 11 million of which were shared by at least two donors. A nearest-neighbor algorithm error-corrected the raw reads and collapsed the reads into unique sequences, merging closely related sequences to remove PCR and sequencing errors. To assign V, D and J gene segments, CDR3 sequences were aligned to IMGT reference sequences. Each retained sequence needed at least a six-nucleotide match to both a V gene segment and a J gene segment. Rearrangements were classified as productive when the CDR3 lacked stop codons and remained in frame with V and J, and all other rearrangements were classified as non-productive. CDR3 was defined according to IMGT convention as the region running from the second conserved V-encoded cysteine to the conserved J-encoded phenylalanine. Sequences without an unambiguous match to a single V gene segment were excluded from the earlier analysis of 450 to 750 of the donors. An earlier analysis of just under 600 of the donors called V segments functional above 56.7% productive rearrangements and segregating when the between-donor standard deviation exceeded 5%. A statistical classification framework was developed to diagnose cytomegalovirus status using the catalog of TCR beta chain sequences. In a later analysis, TCR nucleotide sequences were compared against IMGT/GENE-DB human TR gene sequences so that V and J genes could be assigned. Using the TCRdist pipeline, a later analysis assigned CDR3 sequences along with most-parsimonious VDJ recombination scenarios. In a later analysis, every TCR beta chain was defined by the combination of its CDR3 amino acid sequence and its V-gene family, and reads without a unique V-gene family were dropped. A later analysis removed roughly 590 highly shared, low-generation-probability nucleotide sequences to deal with suspected cross-contamination and a sequencing artifact. For each public chain, a later analysis derived a clonal expansion index from normalized ranks of inferred template counts within each repertoire. Generation probabilities in a later analysis came from a VDJ recombination model fitted to out-of-frame rearrangements, and those results were checked against IGoR. In a later analysis, hypergeometric tests were used to score TCR-TCR, TCR-HLA and TCR-CMV co-occurrence, with a repertoire-size bias correction applied to TCR pairs. To estimate false discovery rates, a later analysis permuted the HLA or CMV assignments 20 times. In a later analysis, co-occurring TCRs were grouped with DBSCAN, and TCRdist sequence similarity was added when clustering was performed within HLA-allele-positive subsets. For co-occurrence clustering, repertoires with fewer than 30,000 or more than 120,000 public chains were excluded, along with a handful of repertoires with anomalous nucleotide sharing. Not all clones reach the TCRdb copy of this immuneACCESS table, which keeps in-frame sequences only. Checked studies attribute under half of the gap to unresolved V genes and leave the rest unexplained. V and J calls and clone size come straight from that table; D and trimming were deduced from the DNA. The table for this sample lists about 150,000 clones; over 60% of them were counted only once. The ten largest clones represent 6.5% of the sample.

The sequenced material came from PBMCs. The clonotype originates from an older woman in good health and CMV-seronegative. The rearrangement joined TRBV18 to TRBJ2-1, and TRBD1 aligns with 12 junction nucleotides. The DNA sequence reads TGTGCCAGCTCACCAGGGACAGGGGGCGGTGAGCAGTTCTTC. The encoded protein is CASSPGTGGGEQFF.